This T cell receptor (beta chain) was found in a study of molecular identifiers for immune sequencing clone quantification. Study results and caveats: Barcodes shared by identical TCR molecules could lead to underestimated sizes of highly expanded clones. Clonotypes topping 20 RNA copies carried over 98% of effector molecules but under 1% of naive ones.

This clonotype was detected ten times or more. Its antigen is undetermined. TCRdb analysed the PCR reads with MiXCR anew, one entry per CDR3 protein. The table includes about half a million distinct CDR3 sequences, roughly 23% detected once. V shed 3 bases and J shed 9 bases, with 3 bases lying between them. This CDR3 region has 10 residues. Sorting defined naive CD8 T cells as CD8+CD4-CCR7+CD45RA+. What was sequenced was naive CD8+ T cells from blood, with Jurkat cell RNA spiked in. Indicated subset: FACS-sorted CD8+CD4-CCR7+CD45RA+ naive T cells. This sequence joins TRBV12-3 or TRBV12-4 and TRBJ2-1; no reliable D call. The source is a human donor in good health. Some libraries in this study had Jurkat cell RNA spiked in. CDR3: CASSLVEQFF. The CDR3 bases are TGTGCCAGCAGTTTGGTTGAGCAGTTCTTC.